The following is a TCR beta chain sequence with its context. The junction differs from germline at one of its ends, possibly a read error. The sample belongs to a study of control samples from healthy donors and cancer patients. This CDR3 comprises 14 residues. Per the germline V gene, CDR1 is KGHSH and CDR2 is LQKENI. Repertoires were generated with immunoSEQ multiplex PCR, while TCRdb's copy carries only in-frame clones and drops some. Among 100,000 to 150,000 clones listed, approximately 90% were seen once. This receptor was identified in a man aged 35 to 55 in good health. J is TRBJ1-1 and V is TRBV18; TRBD1 agrees at 9 bases. The material sequenced was blood. Written as DNA, the CDR3 is TGTGCCAGCTCACCGCCACAGGGGGCGGCCGCCCACCTCTTT. As protein: CASSPPQGAAAHLF.